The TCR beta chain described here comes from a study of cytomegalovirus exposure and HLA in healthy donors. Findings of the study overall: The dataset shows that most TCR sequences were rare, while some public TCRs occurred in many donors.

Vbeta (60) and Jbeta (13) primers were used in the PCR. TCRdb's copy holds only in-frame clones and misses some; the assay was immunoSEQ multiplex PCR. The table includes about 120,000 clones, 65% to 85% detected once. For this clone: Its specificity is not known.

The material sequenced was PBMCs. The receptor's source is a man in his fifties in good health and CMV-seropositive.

Here the CDR3 DNA reads TGCGCCAGCAGCCAAGTTGAACAGGGGCGCCCCGGGGAGCTGTTTTTT. Its protein is CASSQVEQGRPGELFF. The chain carries TRBV4-1 and TRBJ2-2; 7 bases line up with TRBD1. This CDR3 is 16 amino acids long. Germline CDR1 and CDR2: MGHRA and YSYEKL. J was trimmed by 6 bases and V by 1 base; bases with no gene match: 8.